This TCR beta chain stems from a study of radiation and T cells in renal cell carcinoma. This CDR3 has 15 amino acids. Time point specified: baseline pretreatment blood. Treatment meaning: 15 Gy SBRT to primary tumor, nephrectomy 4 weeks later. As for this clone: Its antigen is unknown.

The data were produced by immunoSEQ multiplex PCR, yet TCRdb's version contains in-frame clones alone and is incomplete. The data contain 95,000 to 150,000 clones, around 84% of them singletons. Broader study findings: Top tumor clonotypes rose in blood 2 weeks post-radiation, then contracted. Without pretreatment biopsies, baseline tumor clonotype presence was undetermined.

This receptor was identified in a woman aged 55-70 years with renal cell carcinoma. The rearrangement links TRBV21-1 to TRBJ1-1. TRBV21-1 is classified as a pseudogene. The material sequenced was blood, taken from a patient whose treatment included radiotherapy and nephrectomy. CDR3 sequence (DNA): TGTGCCAGTTCTACCGGGACCTTTGGGAACACTGAAGCTTTCTTT. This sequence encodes CASSTGTFGNTEAFF.